This T cell receptor beta chain was recorded in a study of blood T cells in healthy people across ages. The use of a sample-barcoded 5' primer and a J-beta primer mix characterized a second PCR of about 7 to 12 cycles. Using its own MiXCR run on the 5' RACE reads, TCRdb lists one record per CDR3 protein. The table includes approximately 960,000 distinct CDR3 sequences, approximately 32% detected once. Sample donors were healthy Caucasian individuals that came from Russia, aged roughly 6 to 100. Study-wide findings and caveats: Donor CMV status was unknown, possibly confounding expanded clonotype changes.

Concerning this clonotype itself: Its antigen is undetermined. This may stem from a read error, because a much larger clone lies one nucleotide away.

Per the germline V gene, CDR1 is SEHNR and CDR2 is FQNEAQ (reference sequence). The CDR3 is made up of 15 amino acids. Another study also made use of these data, one on T cells of mothers and their children. From that study: Reads recorded for TCR beta CDR3 numbered over 10 million per mother and several million per child.

The receptor was derived from a woman aged 40-49 years in good health. Sequencing was done on a sample of blood. This chain joins TRBV7-9 and TRBJ2-1; 7 bases are a match to TRBD1. The J call may be wrong; the DNA end is better matched by TRBJ2-7. CDR3 amino acids: CASSPTDRPSNEQYF. The CDR3 DNA reads TGTGCCAGCAGCCCGACGGACAGGCCCTCTAATGAGCAGTACTTC.